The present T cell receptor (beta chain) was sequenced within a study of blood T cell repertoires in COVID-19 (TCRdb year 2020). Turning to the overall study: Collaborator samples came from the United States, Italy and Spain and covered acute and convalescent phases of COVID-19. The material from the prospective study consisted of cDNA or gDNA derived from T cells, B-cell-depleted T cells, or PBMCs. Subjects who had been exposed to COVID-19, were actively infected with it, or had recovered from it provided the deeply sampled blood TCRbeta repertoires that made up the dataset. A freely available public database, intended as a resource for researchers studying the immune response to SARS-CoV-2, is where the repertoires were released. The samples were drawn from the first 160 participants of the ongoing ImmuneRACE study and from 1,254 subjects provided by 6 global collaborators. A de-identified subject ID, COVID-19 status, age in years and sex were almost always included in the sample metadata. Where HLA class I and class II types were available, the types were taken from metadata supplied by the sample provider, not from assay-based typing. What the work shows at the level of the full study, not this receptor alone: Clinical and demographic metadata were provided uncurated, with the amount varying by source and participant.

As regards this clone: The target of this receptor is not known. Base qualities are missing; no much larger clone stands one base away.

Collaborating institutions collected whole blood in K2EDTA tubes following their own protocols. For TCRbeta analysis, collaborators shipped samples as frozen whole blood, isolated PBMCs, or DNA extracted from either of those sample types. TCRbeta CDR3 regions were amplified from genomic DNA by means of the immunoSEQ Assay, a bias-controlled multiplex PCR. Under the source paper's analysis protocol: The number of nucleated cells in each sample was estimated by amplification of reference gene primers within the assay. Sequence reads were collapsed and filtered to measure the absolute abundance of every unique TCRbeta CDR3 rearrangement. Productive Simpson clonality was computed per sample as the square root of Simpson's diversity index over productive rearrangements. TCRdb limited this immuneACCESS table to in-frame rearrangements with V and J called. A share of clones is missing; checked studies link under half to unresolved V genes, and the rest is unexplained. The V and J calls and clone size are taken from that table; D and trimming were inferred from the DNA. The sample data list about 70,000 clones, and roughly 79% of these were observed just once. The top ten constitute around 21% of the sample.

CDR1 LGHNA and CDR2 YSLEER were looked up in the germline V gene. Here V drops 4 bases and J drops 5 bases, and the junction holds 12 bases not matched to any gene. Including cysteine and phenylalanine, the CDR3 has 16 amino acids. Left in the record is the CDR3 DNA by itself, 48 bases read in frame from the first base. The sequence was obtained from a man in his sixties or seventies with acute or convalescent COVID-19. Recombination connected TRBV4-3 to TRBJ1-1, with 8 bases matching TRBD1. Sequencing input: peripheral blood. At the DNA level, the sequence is TGCGCCAGCAGCCCCCAGGGGGCGGACGGGGGGACTGAAGCTTTCTTT. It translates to CASSPQGADGGTEAFF.